The present TCR beta chain was sequenced within a study of cytomegalovirus exposure and HLA in healthy donors. Study-wide findings and caveats: Cytomegalovirus association was assigned to approximately 160 TCR beta chains.

Method: immunoSEQ multiplex PCR; TCRdb's copy keeps in-frame clones and lacks some. The sample carries 150,000 to 200,000 clones, less than 90% recorded once. To note about this clone: Its matching antigen is unknown.

Trimming removed 2 bases at V and 8 bases at J, with 7 bases between. The CDR3 contains 12 residues. CDR1 and CDR2 (germline): ENHRY, SYGVKD. The chain has TRBV10-3 and TRBJ2-1; D ambiguous. Sequencing input: PBMCs. This TCR came from a man between 25 and 39 years old in good health and CMV-seropositive. In DNA form, the CDR3 reads TGTGCCATCAGTGAGAATCGGGATGAGCAGTTCTTC. Protein sequence: CAISENRDEQFF.